These T cell receptor beta chains were read from a single sample in a study of OX40 agonist ivuxolimab in advanced cancers. TCRdb keeps only in-frame clones here, not all; method: immunoSEQ multiplex PCR. Found here are around 40,000 clones, 80% to 95% of them singletons; the top ten hold about a tenth. The sequencing here drew on CD4+ or CD8+ T cells sorted from blood, taken in a trial of the OX40 agonist ivuxolimab. All receptors derive from an adult with an advanced solid tumor such as melanoma, head and neck, liver or kidney cancer. The CDR3 runs from the conserved cysteine through the conserved F or W. A D gene is named only where the DNA matches it firmly. Clone size is not always given. Where it is, it says once, few, many or a class for expanded clones.

clone size | J gene | D gene | V gene | CDR3 DNA | CDR3 protein
. | TRBJ2-1 | . | TRBV11-2 | TGTGCCAGCAGCTTAGATCCAACTAGGGATGAGCAGTTCTTC | CASSLDPTRDEQFF
. | TRBJ2-3 | . | TRBV28 | TGTGCCAGCAGTTCACGACTAAGCACAGATACGCAGTATTTT | CASSSRLSTDTQYF
. | TRBJ2-2 | . | TRBV7-9 | TGTGCCAGCAGCTTGCTCAGGGGAACCGGGGAGCTGTTTTTT | CASSLLRGTGELFF
. | TRBJ1-2 | TRBD1 | TRBV27 | TGTGCCAGCAGTTTGTCCCCAGGGACAGACTATGGCTACACCTTC | CASSLSPGTDYGYTF
. | TRBJ2-1 | TRBD2 | TRBV7-9 | TGTGCCGACGAGCTTAGAATAGCGGGAGGCAGCGATGAGCAGTTCTTC | CADELRIAGGSDEQFF
. | TRBJ2-4 | TRBD1 | TRBV7-9 | TGTGCCAGCAGCTTAACAGCTCATCGGACAGGGACCAAAAACATTCAGTACTTC | CASSLTAHRTGTKNIQYF
. | TRBJ2-1 | . | TRBV4-1 | TGCGCCAGCAGCCAAGCCTCGGCGCGGGTTACTGAGCAGTTCTTC | CASSQASARVTEQFF
once | TRBJ2-1 | . | TRBV9 | TGTGCCAGCAGCGCCAAAGCGTACAATGAGCAGTTCTTC | CASSAKAYNEQFF
. | TRBJ1-1 | . | TRBV6-4 | TGTGCCAGCAGTCTCAATTCGAACACTGAAGCTTTCTTT | CASSLNSNTEAFF
. | TRBJ2-5 | . | TRBV19 | TGTGCCACCGGGGGAGCGGGCCAAGAGACCCAGTACTTC | CATGGAGQETQYF
. | TRBJ2-1 | . | TRBV9 | TGTGCCAGCAGCCTATGGGTTACTAATGAGCAGTTCTTC | CASSLWVTNEQFF
. | TRBJ2-2 | . | TRBV18 | TGTGCCAGCTCACCGGGCCGCGGGGCCCGTACCGGGGAGCTGTTTTTT | CASSPGRGARTGELFF
. | TRBJ1-1 | . | TRBV15 | TGTGCCACCAGCAGAGGGTGGGGAGGGGCGCTTAATACTGAAGCTTTCTTT | CATSRGWGGALNTEAFF
. | TRBJ1-1 | . | TRBV9 | TGTGCCAGCAGCGTAGGAGGGGATTGGGGTAGGGCCACTGAAGCTTTCTTT | CASSVGGDWGRATEAFF
once | TRBJ2-3 | TRBD2 | TRBV5-1 | TGCGCCAGCAGCTTGGCCGGGCTAGCGGGCCCCACAGATACGCAGTATTTT | CASSLAGLAGPTDTQYF
. | TRBJ2-7 | . | TRBV7-9 | TGTGCCAGCAGCCCAGGATCCCCAGGCTACGAGCAGTACTTC | CASSPGSPGYEQYF
. | TRBJ1-5 | . | TRBV2 | TGTGCCATCACGGAAGGCCTCAATCAGCCCCAGCATTTT | CAITEGLNQPQHF
few | TRBJ2-4 | TRBD2 | TRBV19 | TGTGCCAGTAGTTTGGGACTAGCGGGAACCAAAAACATTCAGTACTTC | CASSLGLAGTKNIQYF
. | TRBJ2-1 | . | TRBV6-5 | TGTGCCAGCAGTTCCCATGGAGGGTCTTACAATGAGCAGTTCTTC | CASSSHGGSYNEQFF
. | TRBJ2-5 | . | TRBV5-1 | TGCGCCAGCGAGGGTGGGAAGACCCAGTACTTC | CASEGGKTQYF
once | TRBJ2-1 | TRBD2 | TRBV7-6 | TGTGCCAGCAGCTTAGGACTAGCGGGAGGGAATGAGCAGTTCTTC | CASSLGLAGGNEQFF
once | TRBJ1-5 | TRBD1 | TRBV19 | TGTGCCAGTAGTCCTCAGGAAGGGGGCGGGGGTCAGCCCCAGCATTTT | CASSPQEGGGGQPQHF
. | TRBJ2-1 | . | TRBV5-6 | TGTGCCAGCAGCTGGGCCGACAATGAGCAGTTCTTC | CASSWADNEQFF
. | TRBJ2-7 | TRBD1 | TRBV6-5 | TGTGCCAGCAGTACAGGGGCGTCCGAGCAGTACTTC | CASSTGASEQYF
once | TRBJ2-1 | TRBD2 | TRBV7-6 | TGTGCCAGCACCCGACTAGCGGGGAGCGGGCATGAGCAGTTCTTC | CASTRLAGSGHEQFF
medium-sized | TRBJ2-7 | . | TRBV7-9 | TGTGCCAGCAGCTTAGCTACTTATGCCAGTAAGCAGTACTTC | CASSLATYASKQYF
. | TRBJ2-1 | TRBD2 | TRBV19 | TGTGCCAGTAGTATAGGGCTAGCGGGAGGGGCTAGCTCCTACAATGAGCAGTTCTTC | CASSIGLAGGASSYNEQFF
. | TRBJ2-3 | TRBD2 | TRBV19 | TGTGCCAGTAGTATAGTGCCTAGCGGGGGAGATACGCAGTATTTT | CASSIVPSGGDTQYF
. | TRBJ2-3 | TRBD2 | TRBV14 | TGTGCCAGCAGCCAAGATCTAGCGGAGGGGCCCCGAGATACGCAGTATTTT | CASSQDLAEGPRDTQYF
once | TRBJ1-5 | TRBD1 | TRBV6-5 | TGTGCCAGCAGTTATACAGGGGGCCAGCCCCAGCATTTT | CASSYTGGQPQHF
. | TRBJ1-1 | TRBD1 | TRBV9 | TGTGCCAGCAGCGGCCGGGACAGCCGCCCCCCGGTGAACACTGAAGCTTTCTTT | CASSGRDSRPPVNTEAFF
once | TRBJ1-2 | . | TRBV5-8 | TGTGCCAGCAGCTTGTTGCTTAACTATGGCTACACCTTC | CASSLLLNYGYTF
once | TRBJ1-5 | . | TRBV13 | TGTGCCAGCAGCAGCCGAGGACGGTTGAATCAGCCCCAGCATTTT | CASSSRGRLNQPQHF
. | TRBJ2-7 | TRBD2 | TRBV7-2 | TGTGCCAGCAGCTTAAAGGGAGGGACTAGCGCCTACGAGCAGTACTTC | CASSLKGGTSAYEQYF
. | TRBJ1-2 | . | TRBV7-9 | TGTGCCAGCAGCTTAAGGGGGGGAAGTGGCTACACCTTC | CASSLRGGSGYTF
. | TRBJ2-1 | TRBD2 | TRBV28 | TGTGCCAGCAGTTTCGAAGACAGGACTAGCGCCAACAATGAGCAGTTCTTC | CASSFEDRTSANNEQFF
once | TRBJ1-1 | TRBD1 | TRBV28 | TGTGCCAGCAGTTTAACAGGGGGCACTGAAGCTTTCTTT | CASSLTGGTEAFF
medium-sized | TRBJ2-7 | . | TRBV2 | TGTGCCAGCAGTGAGGGAGGACAGAACTACGAGCAGTACTTC | CASSEGGQNYEQYF
. | TRBJ1-1 | . | TRBV28 | TGTGCCAGCACCTTGGGACGGATGAACACTGAAGCTTTCTTT | CASTLGRMNTEAFF
. | TRBJ1-3 | . | TRBV19 | TGTGCCAGTAAGGCGACAGCTGGAAACACCATATATTTT | CASKATAGNTIYF
. | TRBJ1-5 | . | TRBV2 | TGTGCCAGCAGTGAACAGCACAATCAGCCCCAGCATTTT | CASSEQHNQPQHF
. | TRBJ1-1 | . | TRBV4-1 | TGTGCCAGCAGCCAAGGGGATTCAGAAGCTTTCTTT | CASSQGDSEAFF
. | TRBJ2-1 | TRBD1 | TRBV27 | TGTGCCAGCAGTCCAGGACAGGGGGGAGACAATGAGCAGTTCTTC | CASSPGQGGDNEQFF
. | TRBJ1-6 | . | TRBV7-8 | TGTGCCAGCAGCTGGACGGAAGGGCCCCATCAATATTCACCCCTCCACTTT | CASSWTEGPHQYSPLHF
. | TRBJ2-1 | TRBD2 | TRBV27 | TGTGCCAGCAGTCCCTTGATAGCGGGAGCTTCCGATGAGCAGTTCTTC | CASSPLIAGASDEQFF
once | TRBJ1-6 | . | TRBV4-1 | TGCGCCAGCAGCCAAGGAGAGGTCACGTCTTCACCCCTCCACTTT | CASSQGEVTSSPLHF
. | TRBJ2-7 | . | TRBV27 | TGTGCCAGCAGTGCTCTGGGGGACGGCAACTACGAGCAGTACTTC | CASSALGDGNYEQYF